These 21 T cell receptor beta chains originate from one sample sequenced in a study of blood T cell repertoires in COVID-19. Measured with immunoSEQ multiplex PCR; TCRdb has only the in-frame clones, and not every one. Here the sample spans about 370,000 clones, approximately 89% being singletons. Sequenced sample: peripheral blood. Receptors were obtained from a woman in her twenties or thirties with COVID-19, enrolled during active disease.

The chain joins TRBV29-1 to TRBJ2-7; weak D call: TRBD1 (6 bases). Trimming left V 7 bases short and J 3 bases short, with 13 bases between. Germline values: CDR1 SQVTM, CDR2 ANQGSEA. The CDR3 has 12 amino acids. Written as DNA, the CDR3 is TGCAGCGGCCGGGACACTAACTACGAGCAGTACTTC. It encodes CSGRDTNYEQYF.

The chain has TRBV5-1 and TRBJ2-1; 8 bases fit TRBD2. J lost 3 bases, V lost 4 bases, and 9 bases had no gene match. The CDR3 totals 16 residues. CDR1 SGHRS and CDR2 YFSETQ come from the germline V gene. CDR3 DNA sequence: TGCGCCAGCAGCCATCAAGCGGGAGCCGGCTACAATGAGCAGTTCTTC. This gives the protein CASSHQAGAGYNEQFF.

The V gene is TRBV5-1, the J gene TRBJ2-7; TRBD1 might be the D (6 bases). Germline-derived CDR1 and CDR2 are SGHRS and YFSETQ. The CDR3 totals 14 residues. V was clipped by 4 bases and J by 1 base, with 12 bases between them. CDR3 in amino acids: CASSLNRASYEQYF. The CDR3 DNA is TGCGCCAGCAGCCTGAACAGGGCGTCCTACGAGCAGTACTTC.

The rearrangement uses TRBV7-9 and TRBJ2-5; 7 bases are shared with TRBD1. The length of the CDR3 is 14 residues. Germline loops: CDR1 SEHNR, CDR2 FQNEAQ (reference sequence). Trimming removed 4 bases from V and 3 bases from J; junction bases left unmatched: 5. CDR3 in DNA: TGTGCCAGCAGCTCGACCGGGACAGAAGAGACCCAGTACTTC. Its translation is CASSSTGTEETQYF.

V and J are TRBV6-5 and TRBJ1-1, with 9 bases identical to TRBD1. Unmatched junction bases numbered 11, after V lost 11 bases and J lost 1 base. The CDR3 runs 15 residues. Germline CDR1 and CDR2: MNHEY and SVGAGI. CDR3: CAGGQGGFRNTEAFF. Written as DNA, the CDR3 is TGTGCCGGGGGACAGGGCGGGTTTCGGAACACTGAAGCTTTCTTT.

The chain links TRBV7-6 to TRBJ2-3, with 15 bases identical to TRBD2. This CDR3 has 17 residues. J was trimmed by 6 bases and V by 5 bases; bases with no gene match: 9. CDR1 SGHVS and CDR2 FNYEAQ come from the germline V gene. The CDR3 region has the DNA TGTGCCAGCAGCCTGGGACTAGCGGGAGGTATGAGGGATACGCAGTATTTT. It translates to CASSLGLAGGMRDTQYF.

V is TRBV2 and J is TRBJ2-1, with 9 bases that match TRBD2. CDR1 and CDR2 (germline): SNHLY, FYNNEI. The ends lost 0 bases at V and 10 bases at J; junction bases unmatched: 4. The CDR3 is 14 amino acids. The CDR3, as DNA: TGTGCCAGCAGTGAAGCGGCTAGCGGGGCCGAGCAGTTCTTC. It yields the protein CASSEAASGAEQFF.

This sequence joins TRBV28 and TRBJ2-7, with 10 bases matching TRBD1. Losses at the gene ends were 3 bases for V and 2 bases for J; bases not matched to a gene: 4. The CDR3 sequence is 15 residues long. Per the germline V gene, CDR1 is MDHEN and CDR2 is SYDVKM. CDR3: CASSFWTGGAYEQYF. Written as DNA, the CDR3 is TGTGCCAGCAGTTTCTGGACAGGGGGGGCCTACGAGCAGTACTTC.

The CDR3 protein is CASSFAIENTGELFF. DNA of the CDR3: TGTGCCAGCAGCTTTGCTATTGAGAACACCGGGGAGCTGTTTTTT. This chain joins TRBV7-6 and TRBJ2-2; D gene ambiguous. CDR1 SGHVS and CDR2 FNYEAQ come from the germline V gene. Trimming shortened V by 3 bases and J by 1 base, and 9 bases separated the two germline ends. CDR3 length: 15 amino acids.

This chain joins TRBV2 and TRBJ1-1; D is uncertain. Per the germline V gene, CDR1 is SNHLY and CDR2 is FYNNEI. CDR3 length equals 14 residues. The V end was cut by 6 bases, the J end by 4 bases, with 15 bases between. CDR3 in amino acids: CASSAELEGTEAFF. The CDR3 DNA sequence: TGTGCCAGCAGCGCCGAGTTGGAGGGCACTGAAGCTTTCTTT.

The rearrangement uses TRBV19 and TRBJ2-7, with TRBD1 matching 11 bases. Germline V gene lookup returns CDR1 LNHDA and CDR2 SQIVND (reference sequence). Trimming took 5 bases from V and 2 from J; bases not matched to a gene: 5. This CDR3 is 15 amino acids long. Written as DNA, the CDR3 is TGTGCCAGTAGTTCGGGACAGGGGGTCCCCTACGAGCAGTACTTC. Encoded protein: CASSSGQGVPYEQYF.

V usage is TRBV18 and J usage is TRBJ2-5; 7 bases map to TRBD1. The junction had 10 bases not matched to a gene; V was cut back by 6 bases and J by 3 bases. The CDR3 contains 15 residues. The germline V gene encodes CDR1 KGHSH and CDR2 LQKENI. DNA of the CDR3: TGTGCCAGCTCCTTAGGGACAGCCCCCAAAGAGACCCAGTACTTC. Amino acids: CASSLGTAPKETQYF.

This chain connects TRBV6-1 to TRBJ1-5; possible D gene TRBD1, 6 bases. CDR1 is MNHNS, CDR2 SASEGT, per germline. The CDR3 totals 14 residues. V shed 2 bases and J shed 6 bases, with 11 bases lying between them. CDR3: CASSERGGGQPQHF. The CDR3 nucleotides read TGTGCCAGCAGTGAAAGGGGGGGCGGTCAGCCCCAGCATTTT.

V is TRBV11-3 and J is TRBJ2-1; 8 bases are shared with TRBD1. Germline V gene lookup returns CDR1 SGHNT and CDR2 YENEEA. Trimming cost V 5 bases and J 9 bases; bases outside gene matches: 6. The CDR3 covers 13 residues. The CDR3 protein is CASSQQTGAEQFF. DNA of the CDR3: TGTGCCAGCAGCCAACAGACAGGGGCTGAGCAGTTCTTC.

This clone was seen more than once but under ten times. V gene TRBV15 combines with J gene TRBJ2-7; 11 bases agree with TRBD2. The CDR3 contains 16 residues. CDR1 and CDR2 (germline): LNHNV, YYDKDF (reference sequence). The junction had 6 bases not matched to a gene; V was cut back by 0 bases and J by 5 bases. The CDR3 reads CATSRDKASGRHEQYF. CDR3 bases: TGTGCCACCAGCAGAGACAAAGCTAGCGGGAGGCACGAGCAGTACTTC.

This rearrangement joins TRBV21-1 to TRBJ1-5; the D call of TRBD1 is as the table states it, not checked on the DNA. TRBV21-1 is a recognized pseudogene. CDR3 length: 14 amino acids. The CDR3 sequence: CASSKGALAQPQHF. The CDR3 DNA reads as TGTGCCAGCAGCAAAGGGGCCCTGGCTCAGCCCCAGCATTTT.

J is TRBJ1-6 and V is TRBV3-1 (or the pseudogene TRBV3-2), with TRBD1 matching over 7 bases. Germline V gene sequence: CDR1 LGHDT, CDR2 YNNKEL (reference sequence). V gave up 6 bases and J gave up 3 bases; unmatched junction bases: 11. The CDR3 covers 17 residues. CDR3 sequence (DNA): TGTGCCAGCAGATTTAGGACTCGGGACAGCTATAATTCACCCCTCCACTTT. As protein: CASRFRTRDSYNSPLHF.

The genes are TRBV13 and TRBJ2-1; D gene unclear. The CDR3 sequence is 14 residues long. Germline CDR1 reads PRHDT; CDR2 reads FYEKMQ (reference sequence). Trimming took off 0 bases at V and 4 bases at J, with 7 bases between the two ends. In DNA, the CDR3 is TGTGCCAGCAGCTTAGGCCCCCAGTACAATGAGCAGTTCTTC. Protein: CASSLGPQYNEQFF.

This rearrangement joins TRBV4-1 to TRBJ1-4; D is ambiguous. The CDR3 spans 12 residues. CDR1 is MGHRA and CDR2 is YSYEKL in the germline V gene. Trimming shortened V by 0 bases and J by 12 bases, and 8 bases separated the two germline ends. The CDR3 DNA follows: TGCGCCAGCAGCCAAGATCATCAGGAACTGTTTTTT. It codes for CASSQDHQELFF.

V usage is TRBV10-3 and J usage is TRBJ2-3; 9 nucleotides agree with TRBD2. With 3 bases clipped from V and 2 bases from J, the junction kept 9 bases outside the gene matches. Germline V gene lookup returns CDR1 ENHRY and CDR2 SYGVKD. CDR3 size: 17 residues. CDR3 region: CAISDPVLAGITDTQYF. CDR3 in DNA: TGTGCCATCAGTGACCCTGTACTAGCGGGCATCACAGATACGCAGTATTTT.

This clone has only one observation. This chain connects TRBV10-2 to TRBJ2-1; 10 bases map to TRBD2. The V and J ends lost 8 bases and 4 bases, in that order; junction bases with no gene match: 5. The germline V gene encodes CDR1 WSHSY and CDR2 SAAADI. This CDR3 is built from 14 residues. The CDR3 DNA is TGCGCCAGCTCGGGTAGCGGGAGGTACAATGAGCAGTTCTTC. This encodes CASSGSGRYNEQFF.